The rows below give T cell receptor beta chains drawn from one sample of a study of blood T cells in healthy people across ages. MiXCR was run by TCRdb on the 5' RACE reads, yielding one entry per CDR3 protein. This table holds around 800,000 distinct CDR3 sequences, approximately 48% found once. Sample: blood. These receptors all come from a man aged 55 to 70 in good health. Both conserved end residues are part of each CDR3. D genes are given only for firm matches. Size is omitted from some rows. Given values are once, few, many or a class for expanded clones.

TRBV5-1	few	.	TRBJ2-1	TGCGCCAGCAGCTTGGGCGGATTAGAGGGGAATGAGCAGTTCTTC	CASSLGGLEGNEQFF
TRBV7-2	.	.	TRBJ2-5	TGTGCCAGCAGCTTAAGGAAGGGCCGGACACTTCTCCAAGAGACCCAGTACTTC	CASSLRKGRTLLQETQYF
TRBV20-1	.	TRBD2	TRBJ2-1	TGCAGTGCTAGAAACCCCGGACTAGCGGGGCAATACAATGAGCAGTTCTTC	CSARNPGLAGQYNEQFF
TRBV6-6	.	.	TRBJ1-1	TGTGCCAGCAGTTACTCCCCGGGTACTGAAGCTTTCTTT	CASSYSPGTEAFF
TRBV4-1	once	.	TRBJ1-1	TGCGCCAGCAGCCAAGGGGCACATATGAACACTGAAGCTTTCTTT	CASSQGAHMNTEAFF
TRBV6-5	.	TRBD2	TRBJ2-1	TGTGCCAGCAGACCGATAGCGGGGGGGCCCCACAATGAGCAGTTCTTC	CASRPIAGGPHNEQFF
TRBV12-3/TRBV12-4	.	.	TRBJ2-2	TGTGCCAGCAGTTTTGGCAGGAACACCGGGGAGCTGTTTTTT	CASSFGRNTGELFF
TRBV20-1	.	TRBD2	TRBJ2-3	TGCAGTGCCGTGCCGGCGGGGGTGAGCACAGATACGCAGTATTTT	CSAVPAGVSTDTQYF
TRBV20-1	.	TRBD1	TRBJ2-1	TGCAGTGTCGAGGGACAGGTCCGTCGGGATGAGCAGTTCTTC	CSVEGQVRRDEQFF
TRBV12-3/TRBV12-4	.	.	TRBJ2-5	TGTGCCAGCAGTTCACCTCAGAACACCGTGCTCCGTCAAGAGACCCAGTACTTC	CASSSPQNTVLRQETQYF
TRBV5-1	few	TRBD1	TRBJ2-7	TGCGCCAGCAGCCGGTACGGGCAGGGGGTTTCCTACGAGCAGTACTTC	CASSRYGQGVSYEQYF
TRBV6-6	.	TRBD1	TRBJ2-1	TGTGCCAGCAGACCGACAGGGAGCTCCTACAATGGGCAGTTCTTC	CASRPTGSSYNGQFF